Following are 10 T cell receptor beta chains from one sample sequenced in a study of early T cells in non-severe SARS-CoV-2 infection. TCRdb analysed the 5' RACE reads with MiXCR anew, one entry per CDR3 protein. The sample gives about 63,000 distinct CDR3 sequences, roughly 13% of which show up once; around 5.1% is in the top ten. The sequenced sample was whole blood. The receptors here all came from an adult who was a healthcare worker with PCR-confirmed SARS-CoV-2 infection or an uninfected control (not recorded which).

This clonotype was seen a few times. The chain joins TRBV9 to TRBJ1-2; D might be TRBD1 (6 bases). CDR3 size: 14 residues. From germline, CDR1 is SGDLS and CDR2 YYNGEE. V lost 1 base and J lost 3, with 10 bases in between. For the CDR3, the DNA is TGTGCCAGCAGCGTAATTGGGGGCGACTATGGCTACACCTTC. Translation: CASSVIGGDYGYTF.

This clonotype was observed at least ten times. V and J are TRBV4-3 and TRBJ2-2; 10 nucleotides match TRBD2. After removal of 4 bases from V and 6 bases from J, the junction contained 8 bases not matched to a gene. Germline CDR1 and CDR2: LGHNA and YSLEER. The CDR3 contains 16 residues. The CDR3 loop is CASSPLAGGSPGELFF. For the CDR3, the DNA is TGCGCCAGCAGCCCCTTAGCGGGGGGCTCCCCCGGGGAGCTGTTTTTT.

The chain joins TRBV6-2 or TRBV6-3 to TRBJ2-7; TRBD2 matches at 9 bases. CDR1 is MNHEY, CDR2 SVGEGT, per germline. Trimming cost V 3 bases and J 3 bases; bases outside gene matches: 3. The length of the CDR3 is 14 residues. The CDR3 sequence is CASSYSSGDYEQYF. The CDR3, as DNA: TGTGCCAGCAGTTATTCTAGCGGGGACTACGAGCAGTACTTC.

Ten or more counts support this clonotype. The genes are TRBV5-4 and TRBJ2-1; TRBD1 might be the D (6 bases). This CDR3 is 15 amino acids long. CDR1 SGHNT and CDR2 YYREEE come from the germline V gene (reference sequence). The V gene lost 5 bases and the J gene lost 6 bases, with 18 bases spanning the gap. CDR3 nucleotides: TGTGCCAGCAGTTTCAGGGACATTCCTTCCAATGAGCAGTTCTTC. This sequence encodes CASSFRDIPSNEQFF.

This chain connects TRBV29-1 to TRBJ1-2, with 7 bases aligning to TRBD1. The CDR3 is made up of 11 amino acids. Unmatched junction bases numbered 7, after V lost 7 bases and J lost 8 bases. CDR1 SQVTM and CDR2 ANQGSEA come from the germline V gene. This CDR3 reads CSARTGRGYTF. The CDR3 DNA reads as TGCAGCGCAAGGACAGGCCGCGGCTACACCTTC.

The chain has TRBV5-1 and TRBJ2-7, with 9 positions matching TRBD2. The CDR3 spans 14 residues. J was trimmed by 6 bases and V by 3 bases; bases with no gene match: 7. CDR1 and CDR2 from the germline V gene are SGHRS and YFSETQ. The CDR3 reads CASSSAGGQVEQYF. DNA of the CDR3: TGCGCCAGCAGCTCGGCGGGGGGGCAGGTCGAGCAGTACTTC.

This clonotype was seen repeatedly, ten times or more. The rearrangement joins TRBV7-9 to TRBJ2-7, with 7 bases matching TRBD1. The CDR3 has 15 residues. CDR1 is SEHNR and CDR2 is FQNEAQ in the germline V gene (reference sequence). V shed 5 bases, J shed 0 bases, and the junction held 7 bases outside the gene matches. For the CDR3, the DNA is TGTGCCAGCAGCAGCCACGGACAGGCCTCCTACGAGCAGTACTTC. This gives the protein CASSSHGQASYEQYF.

The chain employs TRBV5-4 and TRBJ1-1, with a tentative D call TRBD1 (6 bases). Trimming stripped 4 bases from V and 2 bases from J, with 9 bases between. The V gene's germline CDR1 is SGHNT and CDR2 YYREEE (reference sequence). The CDR3 runs to 13 residues. This CDR3 reads CASSVTGNTEAFF. The CDR3 DNA is TGTGCCAGCAGCGTGACAGGAAACACTGAAGCTTTCTTT.

This clonotype was seen repeatedly, ten times or more. The chain's CDR3 is CASSLESTGRNSPLHF. The CDR3 nucleotides are TGTGCCAGCAGCTTAGAATCGACAGGCCGTAATTCACCCCTCCACTTT. V usage is TRBV5-6 and J usage is TRBJ1-6; D possibly corresponds to TRBD1 (6 bases). V gave up 2 bases and J gave up 6 bases, with 15 bases separating them. The CDR3 length is 16 residues. CDR1 is SGHDT, CDR2 YYEEEE, per germline.

This clonotype was detected ten times or more. The J gene is TRBJ2-1, the V gene TRBV4-2; a possible D gene is TRBD1 (6 bases). The CDR3 sequence is 12 residues long. The ends were cut back, 3 bases at V and 10 bases at J, with 10 bases in the middle. Germline CDR1 and CDR2: LGHNA and YNFKEQ. Here the CDR3 DNA reads TGTGCCAGCAGCCACCCCCAGGGGGAGCAGTTCTTC. It encodes CASSHPQGEQFF.